What follows are 22 T cell receptor beta chains derived from one specimen sequenced in a study of OX40 agonist ivuxolimab in advanced cancers. The repertoire was sequenced with immunoSEQ multiplex PCR; TCRdb's copy has only in-frame clones and lacks some. Here the sample spans some 99,000 clones, around 91% being singletons. The specimen was CD4+ or CD8+ T cells sorted from blood, collected in a trial of the OX40 agonist ivuxolimab. These TCRs come from an adult with an advanced solid tumor such as melanoma, head and neck, liver or kidney cancer.

The V call is TRBV7-2, the J call TRBJ2-5, with 7 bases matching TRBD1. With V trimmed by 6 bases and J by 1 base, 5 bases remained unmatched. Looked up from germline, CDR1 is SGHTA and CDR2 is FQGNSA. The length of the CDR3 is 14 residues. CDR3 protein: CASSPDRAQETQYF. In DNA form, the CDR3 reads TGTGCCAGCAGTCCCGACAGGGCCCAAGAGACCCAGTACTTC.

Here the CDR3 DNA reads TGTGCCAGCAGCCCCCTCAGGGATTTGGGGACAGATACGCAGTATTTT. This codes for CASSPLRDLGTDTQYF. This sequence joins TRBV5-6 and TRBJ2-3; D may be TRBD1 (5 bases). The CDR3 runs to 16 residues. The germline CDR1 and CDR2 sequences are SGHDT and YYEEEE. The germline V and J ends were trimmed by 4 bases and 3 bases, with 18 bases remaining between them.

The chain recombines TRBV11-3 with TRBJ2-5; a possible D gene is TRBD1 (5 bases). Germline V gives CDR1 SGHNT, CDR2 YENEEA. Trimming left V 5 bases short and J 4 bases short, with 8 bases between. This CDR3 spans 12 amino acids. CDR3 amino acids: CASSQGRETQYF. CDR3 coding DNA: TGTGCCAGCAGCCAGGGAAGAGAGACCCAGTACTTC.

This chain links TRBV6-6 with TRBJ2-5, with D perhaps assigned TRBD1 or TRBD2 (5 bases each). The V end lost 6 bases, the J end lost 5 bases, and 22 bases lay between the germline ends. CDR3 length equals 16 residues. In germline, CDR1 is MNHNY, CDR2 SVGAGI (reference sequence). The CDR3 sequence: CASRNRRTAAGETQYF. Written as DNA, the CDR3 is TGTGCCAGCAGGAACAGGAGGACGGCCGCTGGTGAGACCCAGTACTTC.

The CDR3 nucleotides read TGTGCCAGCAGCTTAGAGGGCTGGACAGATACGCAGTATTTT. Translation gives CASSLEGWTDTQYF. V and J are TRBV11-2 and TRBJ2-3; D gene unclear. This CDR3 comprises 14 residues. V gave up 0 bases and J gave up 3 bases, with 7 bases separating them. Germline-derived CDR1 and CDR2 are SGHAT and FQNNGV.

The rearrangement links TRBV6-5 to TRBJ2-7; D not certain. The CDR3 is made up of 15 amino acids. V lost 5 bases and J 3 bases, leaving 17 bases between the germline ends. Germline V gene data show CDR1 as MNHEY and CDR2 as SVGAGI. The CDR3 here is CASSPTEQTFYEQYF. DNA for the CDR3: TGTGCCAGCAGTCCCACCGAGCAGACGTTCTACGAGCAGTACTTC.

The genes are TRBV5-4 and TRBJ2-5, with D perhaps matching TRBD1 (6 bases). The CDR3 is 15 amino acids. The germline V gene encodes CDR1 SGHNT and CDR2 YYREEE (reference sequence). Trimming left V 6 bases short and J 5 bases short, with 20 bases between. CDR3 DNA sequence: TGTGCCAGCAAAACCGGCAGGGGCGCAGGCGAGACCCAGTACTTC. Protein: CASKTGRGAGETQYF.

This rearrangement joins TRBV7-8 to TRBJ2-5, with a weak D call TRBD2 (6 bases). V was trimmed by 5 bases and J by 5 bases, leaving 15 bases between them. This CDR3 has 14 residues. Per the germline V gene, CDR1 is SGHVS and CDR2 is FQNEAQ. In DNA form, the CDR3 reads TGTGCCAGCAGCCCCCGGGCCCGGGAGGAGACCCAGTACTTC. Its protein product is CASSPRAREETQYF.

On this clone: The junction differs from germline at one of its ends, possibly a read error. V and J are TRBV7-7 and TRBJ2-5, with D perhaps matching TRBD1 (6 bases). The length of the CDR3 is 13 residues. In germline, CDR1 is SSHAT, CDR2 FNYEAQ (reference sequence). CDR3 loop: CASSPARGQTQYF. The DNA for the CDR3 is TGTGCTAGCAGCCCCGCCAGGGGACAGACCCAGTACTTC.

V is TRBV10-3 and J is TRBJ2-3; D gene ambiguous. This CDR3 comprises 15 residues. In germline, CDR1 is ENHRY, CDR2 SYGVKD. Deletions cut 0 bases from V and 2 bases from J, with 9 bases between. CDR3 region: CAISESNGYTDTQYF. The CDR3 bases are TGTGCCATCAGTGAGTCTAACGGATACACAGATACGCAGTATTTT.

CDR3 sequence: CASSQNRGDTGELFF. CDR3 nucleotides: TGTGCCAGCAGTCAAAACAGGGGAGACACCGGGGAGCTGTTTTTT. This chain links TRBV27 with TRBJ2-2, with 7 bases lining up with TRBD1. CDR1 MNHEY and CDR2 SMNVEV come from the germline V gene (reference sequence). With 5 bases clipped from V and 3 bases from J, the junction kept 6 bases outside the gene matches. CDR3 length equals 15 residues.

This rearrangement joins TRBV28 to TRBJ1-1, with TRBD1 matching over 7 bases. CDR1 MDHEN and CDR2 SYDVKM come from the germline V gene. Trimming at V came to 5 bases and at J to 1 base, leaving 7 bases not matched to a gene. The CDR3 runs 15 residues. The CDR3 loop is CASSPDREENTEAFF. The CDR3 bases are TGTGCCAGCAGTCCTGACAGGGAGGAGAACACTGAAGCTTTCTTT.

This chain links TRBV29-1 with TRBJ2-7; either TRBD1 or TRBD2 may fit D (6 bases each). The CDR3 totals 12 residues. Trimming pared 7 bases from V and 6 bases from J, leaving 16 bases between. CDR1 SQVTM and CDR2 ANQGSEA come from the germline V gene. The CDR3 DNA sequence: TGCAGCGCGGGGGACAATTGGACCGAGCAGTACTTC. Protein product: CSAGDNWTEQYF.

V gene TRBV10-3 combines with J gene TRBJ2-5, with D unresolved. The DNA end is more similar to TRBJ2-7, so the J call may be wrong. The CDR3 sequence is 11 residues long. Germline lookup yields CDR1 ENHRY and CDR2 SYGVKD. CDR3 nucleotide sequence: TGTGCCATCAGTGATCTCTACGAGCAGTACTTC. Translation gives CAISDLYEQYF.

The rearrangement uses TRBV6-1 and TRBJ1-4; D possibly corresponds to TRBD1 (6 bases). This CDR3 comprises 15 residues. Germline loops: CDR1 MNHNS, CDR2 SASEGT. With 1 base removed from V and 6 bases from J, the gap between germline ends came to 12 bases. CDR3 region: CASSEVGGLDEKLFF. The CDR3 nucleotides are TGTGCCAGCAGTGAAGTTGGGGGCTTGGATGAAAAACTGTTTTTT.

A few counts support this clone. The genes are TRBV7-9 and TRBJ1-1; possible D gene TRBD1, 6 bases. CDR1 SEHNR and CDR2 FQNEAQ come from the germline V gene (reference sequence). V was trimmed by 1 base and J by 4 bases, leaving 10 bases between them. The CDR3 is made up of 14 amino acids. The CDR3 region is CASSLGTGFTEAFF. The CDR3 DNA reads as TGTGCCAGCAGCTTAGGAACAGGGTTCACTGAAGCTTTCTTT. The whole variable domain, remainder taken from reference TRBV7-9 and TRBJ1-1, is DTGVSQNPRHKITKRGQNVTFRCDPISEHNRLYWYRQTLGQGPEFLTYFQNEAQLEKSRLLSDRFSAERPKGSFSTLEIQRTEQGDSAMYLCASSLGTGFTEAFFGQGTRLTVV.

V and J are TRBV5-1 and TRBJ2-5, with D perhaps given as TRBD1 or TRBD2 (7 bases each). Germline V CDR1 and CDR2: SGHRS, YFSETQ. This CDR3 spans 16 amino acids. The V and J ends lost 1 base and 1 base respectively, with 14 bases between them. CDR3 amino acids: CASSLLGRGGQETQYF. CDR3 sequence (DNA): TGCGCCAGCAGCTTGCTTGGCAGGGGGGGCCAAGAGACCCAGTACTTC.

The chain combines TRBV19 with TRBJ2-7; 9 bases align to TRBD1. J was trimmed by 7 bases and V by 6 bases; bases with no gene match: 13. CDR1 is LNHDA, CDR2 SQIVND, per germline (reference sequence). The CDR3 spans 15 residues. The CDR3 sequence: CASSPVAGQGREQYF. The CDR3 bases are TGTGCCAGTAGCCCCGTCGCGGGACAGGGTCGGGAGCAGTACTTC.

The chain employs TRBV15 and TRBJ2-7; D is perhaps TRBD2 (5 bases). The V end lost 5 bases, the J end lost 0 bases, and 11 bases lay between the germline ends. CDR1 is LNHNV, CDR2 YYDKDF, per germline (reference sequence). This CDR3 has 14 residues. CDR3 protein: CATSGRRGSYEQYF. CDR3 nucleotide sequence: TGTGCCACCAGCGGCCGTCGGGGCTCCTACGAGCAGTACTTC.

This clone has a handful of counts. The rearrangement joins TRBV5-4 to TRBJ1-3, with 7 bases aligning to TRBD1. Germline CDR1 reads SGHNT; CDR2 reads YYREEE (reference sequence). V shed 5 bases and J 4 bases; nucleotides not matched to a gene: 9. The CDR3 is made up of 15 amino acids. The CDR3, as DNA: TGTGCCAGCAGTCTGACAGGGTTTACAGGAAACACCATATATTTT. Its protein is CASSLTGFTGNTIYF.

The rearrangement joins TRBV7-2 to TRBJ2-4; 11 bases match TRBD2. CDR3 length: 17 residues. The germline gives CDR1 SGHTA, CDR2 FQGNSA. Trimming took 4 bases from V and 3 from J; bases not matched to a gene: 8. The CDR3 DNA reads as TGTGCCAGCAGCTCCCCTAGCGGGGGGTGGGACAAAAACATTCAGTACTTC. It translates to CASSSPSGGWDKNIQYF.

This clone was counted between two and nine times. The J gene is TRBJ2-7, the V gene TRBV7-3, with D perhaps matching TRBD2 (5 bases). Trimming stripped 2 bases from V and 1 base from J, with 12 bases between. CDR1 and CDR2 (germline): SGHTA, FQGTGA. This CDR3 spans 15 amino acids. In DNA, the CDR3 is TGTGCCAGCAGCTTAGCGGGCGGTCAGTCCTACGAGCAGTACTTC. Translating it yields CASSLAGGQSYEQYF. Full variable domain (remainder filled in from reference TRBV7-3 and TRBJ2-7): GAGVSQTPSNKVTEKGKYVELRCDPISGHTALYWYRQSLGQGPEFLIYFQGTGAADDSGLPNDRFFAVRPEGSVSTLKIQRTERGDSAVYLCASSLAGGQSYEQYFGPGTRLTVT.